These 22 T cell receptor beta chains share one sample of origin, sequenced in a study of blood T cell repertoires in COVID-19. TCRdb's table, derived via immunoSEQ multiplex PCR, lists solely in-frame clones and lacks some. The table shows some 240,000 clones, with around 82% occurring only once. Input material: peripheral blood. These TCRs come from a human donor in a cohort sampled during active COVID-19.

The CDR3 DNA reads as TGCGCCAGCAGCTTGAATCAGGACAGGGGCCACCATGGGACCCAGTACTTC. Encoded protein: CASSLNQDRGHHGTQYF. V and J are TRBV5-1 and TRBJ2-5, with TRBD1 matching 9 bases. This CDR3 has 17 residues. J was trimmed by 7 bases and V by 1 base; bases with no gene match: 14. Per germline, CDR1 SGHRS and CDR2 YFSETQ.

The chain uses TRBV5-4 and TRBJ2-6; D is possibly TRBD2 (6 bases). CDR3 length equals 16 residues. Germline lookup yields CDR1 SGHNT and CDR2 YYREEE (reference sequence). V gave up 1 base and J gave up 4 bases, with 12 bases separating them. This chain's CDR3 is CASSLYRGTGANVLTF. The CDR3 nucleotides are TGTGCCAGCAGCTTGTATCGGGGGACCGGGGCCAACGTCCTGACTTTC.

This chain connects TRBV6-5 to TRBJ1-1; 12 nucleotides agree with TRBD1. Germline values: CDR1 MNHEY, CDR2 SVGAGI. V lost 4 bases and J lost 1; bases outside the gene matches: 4. The CDR3 is made up of 16 amino acids. CDR3 region: CASSSGQGAANTEAFF. Written as DNA, the CDR3 is TGTGCCAGCAGTTCGGGACAGGGGGCGGCGAACACTGAAGCTTTCTTT.

This clone appeared once. V usage is TRBV11-2 and J usage is TRBJ2-6, with 10 bases identical to TRBD1. Unmatched junction bases numbered 3, after V lost 1 base and J lost 0 bases. This CDR3 region has 18 residues. Germline loops: CDR1 SGHAT, CDR2 FQNNGV. The CDR3 DNA follows: TGTGCCAGCAGCTTAGGGACAGGGGGACTCTCTGGGGCCAACGTCCTGACTTTC. It yields the protein CASSLGTGGLSGANVLTF.

The chain links TRBV5-4 to TRBJ2-3; 14 bases fit TRBD2. The ends lost 4 bases at V and 2 bases at J; junction bases unmatched: 9. The germline V gene encodes CDR1 SGHNT and CDR2 YYREEE (reference sequence). CDR3 length equals 18 residues. CDR3 amino acids: CASSPGLAGGEVTDTQYF. The CDR3 bases are TGTGCCAGCAGCCCCGGACTAGCGGGGGGAGAAGTCACAGATACGCAGTATTTT. Variable domain in full (rest from reference TRBV5-4 and TRBJ2-3): ETGVTQSPTHLIKTRGQQVTLRCSSQSGHNTVSWYQQALGQGPQFIFQYYREEENGRGNFPPRFSGLQFPNYSSELNVNALELDDSALYLCASSPGLAGGEVTDTQYFGPGTRLTVL.

This chain links TRBV20-1 with TRBJ2-3; 12 bases align to TRBD2. The CDR3 is made up of 15 amino acids. Germline CDR1 reads DFQATT; CDR2 reads SNEGSKA (reference sequence). The junction had 4 bases not matched to a gene; V was cut back by 3 bases and J by 3 bases. DNA of the CDR3: TGCAGTGCTAGTCTAGCGGGGGGGCGGACAGATACGCAGTATTTT. Its protein is CSASLAGGRTDTQYF.

The chain links TRBV5-1 to TRBJ2-5, with 11 bases matching TRBD1. With 0 bases clipped from V and 3 bases from J, the junction kept 1 base outside the gene matches. The CDR3 consists of 15 residues. Per germline, CDR1 SGHRS and CDR2 YFSETQ. CDR3 DNA: TGCGCCAGCAGCTTGGTGGGACAGGGGGAAGAGACCCAGTACTTC. It codes for CASSLVGQGEETQYF.

The DNA of the CDR3 is TGTGCCAGCAGCCCCCGTCCCTACAATGAGCAGTTCTTC. Its protein product is CASSPRPYNEQFF. The chain has TRBV7-2 and TRBJ2-1, with D hard to call. Germline V lookup: CDR1 SGHTA, CDR2 FQGNSA. Trimming removed 5 bases at V and 2 bases at J, with 7 bases between. The CDR3 runs to 13 residues.

The chain has TRBV4-3 and TRBJ2-3, with a weak D call TRBD1 (5 bases). CDR1 and CDR2 from the germline V gene are LGHNA and YSLEER. The V end was cut by 0 bases, the J end by 3 bases, with 13 bases between. The CDR3 contains 16 residues. CDR3 amino acids: CASSQEGAVGTDTQYF. In DNA, the CDR3 is TGCGCCAGCAGCCAAGAAGGGGCAGTGGGAACAGATACGCAGTATTTT.

The CDR3 region is CASSLRLRQVRKNEQYF. The CDR3 DNA is TGTGCCAGCAGCTTGAGGTTAAGACAGGTCCGTAAAAACGAGCAGTACTTC. V is TRBV5-6 and J is TRBJ2-7, with D possibly TRBD1 on 6 matching bases. Trimming stripped 1 base from V and 5 bases from J, with 22 bases between. This CDR3 is built from 17 residues. Looked up from germline, CDR1 is SGHDT and CDR2 is YYEEEE.

The gene calls are TRBV5-6 and TRBJ1-2; weak D call: TRBD1 (6 bases). The germline V and J ends were trimmed by 4 bases and 3 bases, with 16 bases remaining between them. The CDR3 loop spans 15 amino acids. The germline V gene has CDR1 SGHDT and CDR2 YYEEEE. As DNA, the CDR3 is TGTGCCAGCAGCCCAGGGGCGTCTTGGGACTATGGCTACACCTTC. Translation: CASSPGASWDYGYTF.

This clone was recorded at least ten times. The chain combines TRBV10-3 with TRBJ2-5; possibly TRBD2 for D (6 bases). The V and J ends lost 4 bases and 4 bases respectively, with 16 bases between them. Per the germline V gene, CDR1 is ENHRY and CDR2 is SYGVKD. There are 15 residues in the CDR3. The CDR3 coding sequence is TGTGCCATCAGTGGGGGGTCGGGGGATGGAGAGACCCAGTACTTC. Protein product: CAISGGSGDGETQYF.

This rearrangement joins TRBV19 to TRBJ2-4, with D uncertain. Trimming cost V 3 bases and J 0 bases, with 9 bases left between them. This CDR3 has 15 amino acids. Germline CDR1 is LNHDA and CDR2 is SQIVND (reference sequence). The CDR3 protein is CASSMTRQAKNIQYF. CDR3 coding DNA: TGTGCCAGTAGTATGACCAGACAAGCCAAAAACATTCAGTACTTC.

This rearrangement joins TRBV28 to TRBJ2-1; a weak D match, TRBD2 (6 bases). The CDR3 is 14 amino acids. Trimming shortened V by 2 bases and J by 6 bases, and 11 bases separated the two germline ends. The germline CDR1 and CDR2 sequences are MDHEN and SYDVKM. The CDR3: CASSLRGLANEQFF. Written as DNA, the CDR3 is TGTGCCAGCAGTTTACGGGGACTGGCCAATGAGCAGTTCTTC.

V is TRBV27 and J is TRBJ1-2; the D gene is possibly TRBD1 (6 bases). Trimming removed 4 bases from V and 7 bases from J, with 10 bases in between. The CDR3 loop spans 12 amino acids. The germline V gene encodes CDR1 MNHEY and CDR2 SMNVEV (reference sequence). The CDR3 nucleotides are TGTGCCAGCAGTTCACAGGGCGGTGGCTACACCTTC. Amino acid sequence: CASSSQGGGYTF.

The chain links TRBV7-9 to TRBJ2-1; D gene uncertain. This CDR3 region has 12 residues. V was shortened by 1 base and J by 6 bases, with 4 bases between the two germline ends. Germline lookup yields CDR1 SEHNR and CDR2 FQNEAQ (reference sequence). The CDR3 sequence is CASSLDSNEQFF. In nucleotides, the CDR3 is TGTGCCAGCAGCTTAGACTCCAATGAGCAGTTCTTC.

This chain links TRBV7-9 with TRBJ2-3; TRBD2 is a possible D gene (6 bases). The CDR3 has 18 residues. Germline assignment: CDR1 SEHNR and CDR2 FQNEAQ (reference sequence). The germline V and J ends were trimmed by 2 bases and 0 bases, with 18 bases remaining between them. CDR3 sequence (DNA): TGTGCCAGCAGCTTATTCTTTTCGGGCGGGACTAGCACAGATACGCAGTATTTT. Translated, it gives CASSLFFSGGTSTDTQYF.

The chain recombines TRBV21-1 with TRBJ2-7; TRBD2 is the table's D call, not checked against the DNA. TRBV21-1 is labeled a pseudogene. The CDR3 runs 14 residues. The CDR3 DNA follows: TGTGCCTGCCGCGGGGCGGGGGGGGCCTACGAGCAGTACTTC. This codes for CACRGAGGAYEQYF.

This chain connects TRBV5-1 to TRBJ2-2; 12 bases align to TRBD2. J was trimmed by 5 bases and V by 4 bases; bases with no gene match: 12. The germline CDR1 and CDR2 sequences are SGHRS and YFSETQ. The CDR3 totals 18 residues. Here the CDR3 reads CASSQLKRTSGDTGELFF. The CDR3 region has the DNA TGCGCCAGCAGCCAATTAAAACGGACTAGCGGGGATACCGGGGAGCTGTTTTTT.

J is TRBJ1-1 and V is TRBV5-4, with TRBD1 matching over 8 bases. The CDR3 consists of 15 residues. Germline assignment: CDR1 SGHNT and CDR2 YYREEE (reference sequence). V dropped 3 bases and J dropped 11; count of bases not matched to a gene: 15. DNA of the CDR3: TGTGCCAGCAGCTCGGATGCCAGGGGGCGATGGGGGGCTTTCTTT. Its translation is CASSSDARGRWGAFF.

This clone was counted only a few times. This rearrangement joins TRBV6-6 to TRBJ1-5; D remains ambiguous. Germline V gene data show CDR1 as MNHNY and CDR2 as SVGAGI (reference sequence). This CDR3 has 12 amino acids. Trimming took off 0 bases at V and 6 bases at J, with 3 bases between the two ends. In nucleotides, the CDR3 is TGTGCCAGCAGTTACTCGAGTCAGCCCCAGCATTTT. Translating gives CASSYSSQPQHF.

This clone was observed once. V is TRBV6-5 and J is TRBJ1-6, with D tentatively TRBD1 (5 bases). The CDR3 contains 14 residues. Trimming removed 2 bases from V and 7 bases from J, with 9 bases in between. Looked up from germline, CDR1 is MNHEY and CDR2 is SVGAGI. The CDR3 DNA is TGTGCCAGCAGTTACACGCAGGGCAATTCACCCCTCCACTTT. Residues: CASSYTQGNSPLHF.